This T cell receptor beta chain was obtained from a study of CD8 T cells in Susac syndrome. Random hexamers primed reverse transcription of 0.5 to 1 ug RNA. By means of immunoSEQ multiplex PCR, TCR beta CDR3 spanning 54 Vbeta and 13 Jbeta underwent amplification. One entry per CDR3 protein results from TCRdb running MiXCR on the immunoSEQ multiplex PCR reads. The table has about 150,000 distinct CDR3 sequences, roughly 94% seen once. Germline assignment: CDR1 SGHDT and CDR2 YYEEEE. This CDR3 region has 13 residues. Trimming pared 1 base from V and 5 bases from J, leaving 8 bases between. Negative isolation was used for CD8+ and CD4+ T cells, and FACS enrichment was applied to TEMRA cells.

The clonotype originates from a human donor in good health. Sequenced: CD4+ T cells from PBMCs. The chain is built from TRBV5-6 and TRBJ2-3; maybe TRBD1 (5 bases). CDR3 protein: CASSLPGIDTQYF. CDR3 coding DNA: TGTGCCAGCAGCTTGCCAGGGATAGATACGCAGTATTTT.